This T cell receptor (beta chain) was recovered during a study of shared clonotypes between healthy human individuals. Across the whole study: Donors were a couple of women and a few men aged 18 to 49.

Into CD45RA+ naive and CD45RA-negative memory subsets, the CD4+ cells were split. Repertoires were generated with immunoSEQ multiplex PCR, while TCRdb's copy carries only in-frame clones and drops some. This repertoire shows some 2,500,000 clones, under 95% found once; its top ten account for roughly 0.36%. CDR1 SEHNR and CDR2 FQNEAQ come from the germline V gene (reference sequence). V shed 3 bases and J 5 bases; nucleotides not matched to a gene: 8. The CDR3 consists of 15 residues. The chain couples TRBV7-9 to TRBJ2-5; 8 nucleotides match TRBD1. Sequencing was carried out using naive CD4+ T cells from PBMCs. Sample subset: CD45RA+ positively selected. The TCR sequence derives from a man aged 18 to 29 in good health. Some clones in this sample may be carry-over from other donors' samples. Here the CDR3 DNA reads TGTGCCAGCAGCTTTGGGGACAGGCCTGGGGAGACCCAGTACTTC. It is translated as CASSFGDRPGETQYF.